These 15 T cell receptor beta chains originate from one sample sequenced in a study of OX40 agonist ivuxolimab in advanced cancers. Here immunoSEQ multiplex PCR was the method, and the copy in TCRdb shows in-frame clones only, minus some. The sample holds tens of thousands of clones, 75% to 90% seen once. This sample comprised CD4+ or CD8+ T cells sorted from blood, obtained in a trial of the OX40 agonist ivuxolimab. All receptors derive from an adult with an advanced solid tumor such as melanoma, head and neck, liver or kidney cancer.

The J gene is TRBJ2-3, the V gene TRBV4-1; D is perhaps TRBD1 or TRBD2 (5 bases each). The germline V and J ends were trimmed by 2 bases and 1 base, with 7 bases remaining between them. CDR1 and CDR2 (germline): MGHRA, YSYEKL. There are 14 residues in the CDR3. This CDR3 is CASSQSGRTDTQYF. The CDR3 DNA sequence: TGCGCCAGCAGCCAATCGGGGCGCACAGATACGCAGTATTTT.

V usage is TRBV19 and J usage is TRBJ2-7, with no clear D. CDR3 size: 13 residues. Trimming removed 2 bases at V and 3 bases at J, with 8 bases between. The V gene's germline CDR1 is LNHDA and CDR2 SQIVND (reference sequence). This CDR3 is CASSITYLYEQYF. DNA of the CDR3: TGTGCCAGTAGTATAACTTACCTCTACGAGCAGTACTTC.

The chain has TRBV6-5 and TRBJ2-7; the D gene is possibly TRBD1 (5 bases). V shed 2 bases and J shed 1 base, with 9 bases lying between them. The CDR3 runs 14 residues. CDR1 MNHEY and CDR2 SVGAGI come from the germline V gene. DNA for the CDR3: TGTGCCAGCAGTTACGGTCAGGGTTCCTACGAGCAGTACTTC. This codes for CASSYGQGSYEQYF.

CDR3 residues: CASSIDGGYSGANVLTF. The CDR3 nucleotides read TGTGCCAGTAGTATAGACGGAGGGTACTCTGGGGCCAACGTCCTGACTTTC. V is TRBV19 and J is TRBJ2-6; tentatively, D is TRBD2 (6 bases). The V gene lost 0 bases and the J gene lost 0 bases, with 9 bases spanning the gap. The CDR3 spans 17 residues. Germline-derived CDR1 and CDR2 are LNHDA and SQIVND (reference sequence).

The chain employs TRBV9 and TRBJ2-2; D is ambiguous. CDR1 is SGDLS and CDR2 is YYNGEE in the germline V gene. The CDR3 has 11 residues. V dropped 5 bases and J dropped 6 bases, with 5 bases sitting between them. The CDR3 region has the DNA TGTGCCAGCAGGGAGTCCGGGGAGCTGTTTTTT. Its translation: CASRESGELFF.

The chain carries TRBV10-1 and TRBJ2-7; D is ambiguous. Trimming took off 3 bases at V and 3 bases at J, with 6 bases between the two ends. CDR3 length equals 12 residues. Germline V gives CDR1 WNHNN, CDR2 SYGVQD (reference sequence). In nucleotides, the CDR3 is TGCGCCAGCAGTGATTCGGACTACGAGCAGTACTTC. Translated, it gives CASSDSDYEQYF.

V gene TRBV4-1 combines with J gene TRBJ2-7; 7 bases match TRBD1. This CDR3 has 15 residues. Trimming removed 4 bases from V and 3 bases from J; junction bases left unmatched: 9. In germline, CDR1 is MGHRA, CDR2 YSYEKL. CDR3 region: CASSLGDSGVYEQYF. Here the CDR3 DNA reads TGCGCCAGCAGCCTAGGGGACAGTGGGGTCTACGAGCAGTACTTC.

This chain connects TRBV7-3 to TRBJ2-1, with a tentative D call TRBD2 (5 bases). Trimming removed 4 bases from V and 5 bases from J, with 9 bases in between. The CDR3 is 13 residues long. Germline CDR1 SGHTA, CDR2 FQGTGA. The CDR3 loop reads CASSSGLNNEQFF. CDR3 DNA: TGTGCCAGCAGCTCAGGACTTAACAATGAGCAGTTCTTC.

The chain couples TRBV7-6 to TRBJ1-1; no reliable D call. Germline V gene lookup returns CDR1 SGHVS and CDR2 FNYEAQ. This CDR3 has 13 residues. Between the trimmed V and J ends, which lost 2 bases and 1 base, there was a span of 5 bases. The CDR3: CASSLPGNTEAFF. The CDR3, as DNA: TGTGCCAGCAGCTTACCAGGGAACACTGAAGCTTTCTTT.

This clone was observed a single time. The chain joins TRBV29-1 to TRBJ1-5; D is undetermined. The CDR3 is 13 amino acids. Germline CDR1 reads SQVTM; CDR2 reads ANQGSEA. V was pared by 4 bases and J by 0 bases, with 7 bases between. This chain's CDR3 is CSVAMNSNQPQHF. CDR3 bases: TGCAGCGTTGCCATGAATAGCAATCAGCCCCAGCATTTT.

About this clone: This sample includes further DNA sequences coding for the same CDR3. The gene calls are TRBV5-1 and TRBJ2-7; 7 positions match TRBD2. This CDR3 comprises 14 residues. The germline CDR1 and CDR2 sequences are SGHRS and YFSETQ. V lost 0 bases, J lost 4 bases, and 4 bases stayed unmatched. CDR3: CASSLGGGGYEQYF. The DNA for the CDR3 is TGCGCCAGCAGCTTGGGCGGGGGAGGTTACGAGCAGTACTTC.

This chain joins TRBV6-5 and TRBJ1-4; tentatively, D is TRBD1 (6 bases). Germline V gives CDR1 MNHEY, CDR2 SVGAGI. V was trimmed by 4 bases and J by 11 bases, leaving 17 bases between them. This CDR3 region has 14 residues. CDR3 sequence (DNA): TGTGCCAGCAGTTCGCCCGGGACATTGGAGAAACTGTTTTTT. It translates to CASSSPGTLEKLFF.

The chain recombines TRBV6-5 with TRBJ2-7; 12 bases line up with TRBD2. Germline V CDR1 and CDR2: MNHEY, SVGAGI. J lost 4 bases, V lost 2 bases, and 3 bases had no gene match. CDR3 length equals 15 residues. CDR3 sequence reads: CASSYLAGGPYEQYF. Written as DNA, the CDR3 is TGTGCCAGCAGTTACCTAGCGGGAGGGCCTTACGAGCAGTACTTC.

The rearrangement joins TRBV6-1 to TRBJ2-3, with 11 bases identical to TRBD2. With V trimmed by 6 bases and J by 4 bases, 6 bases remained unmatched. Germline CDR1 and CDR2: MNHNS and SASEGT. This CDR3 spans 15 amino acids. CDR3 amino acids: CASRGLAALSDTQYF. In DNA, the CDR3 is TGTGCCAGCAGGGGACTAGCGGCCTTATCAGATACGCAGTATTTT.

The chain links TRBV27 to TRBJ1-1; tentatively, D is TRBD1 (5 bases). Germline V gene lookup returns CDR1 MNHEY and CDR2 SMNVEV (reference sequence). This CDR3 comprises 13 residues. V was clipped by 4 bases and J by 4 bases, with 10 bases between them. The DNA for the CDR3 is TGTGCCAGCAGTTGGGCAGGGAGCACTGAAGCTTTCTTT. Its translation: CASSWAGSTEAFF.